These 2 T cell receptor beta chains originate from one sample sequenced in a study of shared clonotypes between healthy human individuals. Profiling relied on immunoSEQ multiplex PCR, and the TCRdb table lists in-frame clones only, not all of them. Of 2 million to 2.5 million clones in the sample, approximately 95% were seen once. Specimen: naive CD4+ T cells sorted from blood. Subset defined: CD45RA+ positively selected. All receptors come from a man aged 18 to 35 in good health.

The CDR3 loop is CASSLETVNSSEQFF. CDR3 nucleotide sequence: TGTGCCAGCAGCTTGGAAACCGTTAACTCTAGCGAGCAGTTCTTC. This chain uses TRBV5-5 with TRBJ2-1, with D possibly being TRBD2 (5 bases). CDR1 and CDR2 from the germline V gene are SGHKS and YYEKEE (reference sequence). V was clipped by 0 bases and J by 10 bases, with 17 bases between them. The CDR3 runs to 15 residues.

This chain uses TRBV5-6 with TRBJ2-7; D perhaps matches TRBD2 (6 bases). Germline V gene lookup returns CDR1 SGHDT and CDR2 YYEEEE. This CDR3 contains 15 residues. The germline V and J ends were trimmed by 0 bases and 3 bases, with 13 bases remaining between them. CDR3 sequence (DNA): TGTGCCAGCAGCTTGGTCCGCCCCGGGGGCTACGAGCAGTACTTC. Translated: CASSLVRPGGYEQYF.